Listed below are T cell receptor beta chains from one sample, sequenced in a study of T cell clonotyping in hematopoietic cell transplantation. TCRdb's table, derived via immunoSEQ multiplex PCR, lists solely in-frame clones and lacks some. The data show some 5,500 clones, with roughly 84% seen just once and about 4.1% held by the top ten. Sequences were derived from peripheral blood mononuclear cells, sampled before stem cell transplant. Source of these receptors: a man aged 60 to 75 with acute myeloid leukemia. Some clones in this sample may be carry-over from other donors' samples. Both conserved end residues are part of each CDR3. A D gene is named only where the DNA matches it firmly. Size values are once, few and many counts, or a class for expanded clones, and some rows have none.

NA,15,TRBV18,TRBD1,TRBJ2-2,CASSRQGANTGELFF,TGTGCCAGCTCTCGACAGGGGGCGAACACCGGGGAGCTGTTTTTT
NA,16,TRBV7-9,NA,TRBJ2-7,CASSPPVGAKVYEQYF,TGTGCCAGCAGCCCCCCCGTAGGGGCCAAGGTCTACGAGCAGTACTTC
once,12,TRBV7-9,NA,TRBJ2-3,CASTPTRDTQYF,TGTGCCAGCACCCCGACGAGAGATACGCAGTATTTT
NA,15,TRBV4-2,NA,TRBJ2-7,CASSQEQVNSYEQYF,TGTGCCAGCAGCCAAGAACAGGTTAACTCCTACGAGCAGTACTTC
NA,16,TRBV9,TRBD1,TRBJ2-1,CASSGLRDRVYNEQFF,TGTGCCAGCAGCGGCCTTCGGGACAGAGTCTACAATGAGCAGTTCTTC
NA,18,TRBV14,NA,TRBJ2-6,CASSQDWDWPSGANVLTF,TGTGCCAGCAGCCAAGATTGGGACTGGCCCTCTGGGGCCAACGTCCTGACTTTC
NA,14,TRBV7-2,NA,TRBJ1-3,CASRTGGSGNTIYF,TGTGCCAGCAGAACGGGGGGTTCTGGAAACACCATATATTTT
NA,14,TRBV9,NA,TRBJ1-2,CASSVEGETYGYTF,TGTGCCAGCAGCGTGGAGGGGGAGACCTATGGCTACACCTTC
NA,15,TRBV7-2,NA,TRBJ2-5,CASSLPGQIQETQYF,TGTGCCAGCAGCCTCCCGGGGCAGATTCAAGAGACCCAGTACTTC
NA,17,TRBV9,TRBD2,TRBJ2-1,CASSVETSGRSYNEQFF,TGTGCCAGCAGCGTCGAGACTAGCGGGAGGAGTTACAATGAGCAGTTCTTC
NA,15,TRBV5-1,NA,TRBJ2-3,CASSITGTETDTQYF,TGCGCCAGCAGCATTACCGGGACGGAAACAGATACGCAGTATTTT
NA,14,TRBV6-6,NA,TRBJ1-1,CASRYRDRNTEAFF,TGTGCCAGCAGATACCGTGACAGGAACACTGAAGCTTTCTTT
NA,13,TRBV7-9,NA,TRBJ1-2,CASSSRVSYGYTF,TGTGCCAGCAGCAGCAGGGTGTCCTATGGCTACACCTTC
NA,13,TRBV6-5,NA,TRBJ2-5,CASTRLGQETQYF,TGTGCCAGCACCAGGCTCGGTCAAGAGACCCAGTACTTC
NA,14,TRBV5-1,NA,TRBJ2-3,CASSLGSRENTQYF,TGCGCCAGCAGCTTGGGGTCCAGGGAAAATACGCAGTATTTT
NA,17,TRBV7-9,NA,TRBJ2-3,CASSTGQSSLFADTQYF,TGTGCCAGCAGCACCGGACAGTCCTCCCTTTTTGCAGATACGCAGTATTTT
NA,14,TRBV6-1,NA,TRBJ1-4,CASRSNREDEKLFF,TGTGCCAGCAGGAGTAACAGGGAGGATGAAAAACTGTTTTTT
NA,15,TRBV7-2,NA,TRBJ1-2,CASSPARTQNYGYTF,TGTGCCAGCAGCCCCGCTCGGACTCAAAACTATGGCTACACCTTC
NA,16,TRBV11-3,TRBD2,TRBJ2-3,CASSLGGGGSPDTQYF,TGTGCCAGCAGCTTAGGTGGCGGGGGGTCCCCAGATACGCAGTATTTT
NA,15,TRBV4-1,NA,TRBJ1-1,CASSQVEGFNTEAFF,TGCGCCAGCAGCCAAGTCGAGGGGTTCAACACTGAAGCTTTCTTT
NA,15,TRBV6-5,NA,TRBJ1-3,CASSYSPGGGNTIYF,TGTGCCAGCAGTTACTCTCCAGGAGGTGGAAACACCATATATTTT
NA,15,TRBV10-3,NA,TRBJ1-1,CAISESGGKNTEAFF,TGTGCCATCAGTGAGTCCGGGGGGAAGAACACTGAAGCTTTCTTT
NA,14,TRBV9,NA,TRBJ2-1,CASSVSSSYNEQFF,TGTGCCAGCAGCGTATCCAGCTCCTACAATGAGCAGTTCTTC
few,15,TRBV9,NA,TRBJ2-3,CASSATGVRTDTQYF,TGTGCCAGCAGCGCAACGGGGGTTCGCACAGATACGCAGTATTTT
few,16,TRBV6-1,NA,TRBJ2-4,CASSVAGSGTKNIQYF,TGTGCCAGCAGTGTGGCGGGGTCTGGGACCAAAAACATTCAGTACTTC
NA,15,TRBV27,TRBD1,TRBJ2-1,CASSIRDSSYNEQFF,TGTGCCAGCAGCATCCGGGACAGTTCCTACAATGAGCAGTTCTTC
NA,18,TRBV11-2,NA,TRBJ1-6,CASSPTGRVGDYNSPLHF,TGTGCCAGCAGCCCTACCGGGAGGGTGGGAGACTATAATTCACCCCTCCACTTT
NA,13,TRBV7-3,NA,TRBJ2-6,CASSFSGANVLTF,TGTGCCAGCAGCTTTTCTGGGGCCAACGTCCTGACTTTC
NA,15,TRBV9,NA,TRBJ1-5,CASSVGARGDQPQHF,TGTGCCAGCAGCGTAGGAGCTAGGGGGGATCAGCCCCAGCATTTT
NA,15,TRBV19,NA,TRBJ2-3,CASSIWGGATDTQYF,TGTGCCAGTAGTATTTGGGGGGGGGCGACAGATACGCAGTATTTT
NA,15,TRBV1,NA,TRBJ2-3,CTSSQRAGVDDTQYF,TGCACCAGCAGCCAACGAGCGGGAGTGGATGATACGCAGTATTTT
NA,16,TRBV9,NA,TRBJ2-1,CASSPRSGNSYNEQFF,TGTGCCAGCAGCCCTCGAAGCGGCAACTCCTACAATGAGCAGTTCTTC